One and the same sample provided the 10 T cell receptor beta chains below, sequenced in a study of T cells in Graves' hyperthyroidism and ophthalmopathy. Regions amplified from RNA transcripts were the TCR beta CDR3 regions. HTBI primers were employed in a first-round RT-PCR of the TCR CDR3. TCRdb used MiXCR to reprocess the multiplex PCR reads, holding one entry per CDR3 protein. The sample gives 460,000 or so distinct CDR3 sequences, around 15% of which show up once; over 15% is in the top ten. The source material was blood. The receptor set was obtained from a woman between 18 and 29 years old with Graves' hyperthyroidism.

This clonotype was counted a few times. The V gene is TRBV12-5, the J gene TRBJ2-1, with TRBD1 identical over 7 bases. CDR3 length: 15 amino acids. With 1 base clipped from V and 2 bases from J, the junction kept 2 bases outside the gene matches. From germline, CDR1 is LGHNT and CDR2 FRNRAP. CDR3 region: CASGLGDSPYNEQFF. CDR3 nucleotide sequence: TGTGCTAGTGGTTTGGGGGACAGCCCCTACAATGAGCAGTTCTTC.

This clonotype was counted many times. Here the CDR3 reads CASTPDGPAGVSTYNEQFF. The CDR3 DNA is TGTGCCAGCACCCCCGACGGGCCAGCGGGAGTGTCCACCTACAATGAGCAGTTCTTC. The gene calls are TRBV5-6 and TRBJ2-1; 8 bases agree with TRBD2. In germline, CDR1 is SGHDT, CDR2 YYEEEE. CDR3 length: 19 amino acids. V trimming: 6 bases; J trimming: 2 bases; junction bases outside the gene matches: 19. Supplemented by reference TRBV5-6 and TRBJ2-1, the full variable domain reads DAGVTQSPTHLIKTRGQQVTLRCSPKSGHDTVSWYQQALGQGPQFIFQYYEEEERQRGNFPDRFSGHQFPNYSSELNVNALLLGDSALYLCASTPDGPAGVSTYNEQFFGPGTRLTVL.

This clonotype was counted between two and nine times. J is TRBJ1-1 and V is TRBV9; tentatively, D is TRBD1 (5 bases). CDR1 and CDR2 from the germline V gene are SGDLS and YYNGEE. This CDR3 has 12 amino acids. Trimming stripped 5 bases from V and 7 bases from J, with 12 bases between. CDR3 protein: CASSLPDSEAFF. The DNA of the CDR3 is TGTGCCAGCAGTTTACCCGACAGTGAAGCTTTCTTT.

This clonotype was counted ten times or more. The V gene is TRBV2, the J gene TRBJ2-7, with D possibly being TRBD2 (5 bases). CDR1 is SNHLY, CDR2 FYNNEI, per germline. The CDR3 covers 14 residues. Trimming stripped 0 bases from V and 2 bases from J, with 8 bases between. CDR3 coding DNA: TGTGCCAGCAGTGAAGCGGGAGTTACCTACGAGCAGTACTTC. Protein product: CASSEAGVTYEQYF.

This clonotype was counted only a few times. The chain uses TRBV19 and TRBJ2-7; 7 bases agree with TRBD1. The CDR3 runs 15 residues. From germline, CDR1 is LNHDA and CDR2 SQIVND (reference sequence). V shed 3 bases, J shed 3 bases, and the junction held 8 bases outside the gene matches. CDR3 sequence reads: CASSIRPGQNYEQYF. The CDR3 coding sequence is TGTGCCAGTAGTATCAGACCGGGACAGAACTACGAGCAGTACTTC.

This clonotype was observed many times. The chain has TRBV19 and TRBJ2-1; D possibly matches TRBD1 or TRBD2 (5 bases each). The germline V gene encodes CDR1 LNHDA and CDR2 SQIVND (reference sequence). The CDR3 is made up of 15 amino acids. Trimming shortened V by 1 base and J by 4 bases, and 11 bases separated the two germline ends. The CDR3 sequence: CASSIVGPRYNEQFF. The CDR3 DNA sequence: TGTGCCAGTAGTATAGTGGGACCGCGGTACAATGAGCAGTTCTTC.

There are many counts of this clonotype. The chain recombines TRBV30 with TRBJ1-1; possibly TRBD1 for D (5 bases). This CDR3 has 14 amino acids. Trimming left V 7 bases short and J 0 bases short, with 15 bases between. Germline V gives CDR1 GTSNPN, CDR2 SVGIG (reference sequence). The CDR3 loop reads CASDTGLMNTEAFF. The CDR3 DNA reads as TGTGCCTCCGATACAGGACTTATGAACACTGAAGCTTTCTTT.

The rearrangement joins TRBV7-2 to TRBJ1-1; D is possibly TRBD1 (5 bases). The CDR3 has 18 amino acids. Germline lookup yields CDR1 SGHTA and CDR2 FQGNSA. Trimming took off 5 bases at V and 0 bases at J, with 22 bases between the two ends. The CDR3 DNA follows: TGTGCCAGCAGCCCCCTGTGGCTGGGAAGGACAATGAACACTGAAGCTTTCTTT. It encodes CASSPLWLGRTMNTEAFF.

This clonotype was counted only a few times. This chain connects TRBV10-1 to TRBJ2-3, with a weak D call TRBD1 (6 bases). With 4 bases removed from V and 5 bases from J, the gap between germline ends came to 13 bases. The CDR3 runs to 14 residues. CDR1 WNHNN and CDR2 SYGVQD come from the germline V gene (reference sequence). CDR3 amino acids: CASSGNRAGDTQYF. Here the CDR3 DNA reads TGCGCCAGCAGTGGGAACAGGGCGGGAGATACGCAGTATTTT.

This clonotype was counted ten times or more. The CDR3 region has the DNA TGCAGCGCCGGAGAGGCGGAGACCCAGTACTTC. Translating it yields CSAGEAETQYF. J is TRBJ2-5 and V is TRBV29-1; no firm D call. Trimming removed 7 bases from V and 5 bases from J, with 11 bases in between. There are 11 residues in the CDR3. Germline V CDR1 and CDR2: SQVTM, ANQGSEA.